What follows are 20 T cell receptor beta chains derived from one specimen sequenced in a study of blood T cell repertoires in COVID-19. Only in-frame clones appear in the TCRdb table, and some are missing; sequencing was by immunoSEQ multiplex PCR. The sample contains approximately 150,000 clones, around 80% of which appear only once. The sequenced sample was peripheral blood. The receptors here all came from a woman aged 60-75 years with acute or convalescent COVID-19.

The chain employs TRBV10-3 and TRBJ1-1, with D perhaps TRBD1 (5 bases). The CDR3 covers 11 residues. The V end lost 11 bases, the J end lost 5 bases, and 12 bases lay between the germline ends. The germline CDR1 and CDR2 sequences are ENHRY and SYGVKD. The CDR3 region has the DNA TGTGCCCGCCTTCAGGGTACTGAAGCTTTCTTT. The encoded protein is CARLQGTEAFF.

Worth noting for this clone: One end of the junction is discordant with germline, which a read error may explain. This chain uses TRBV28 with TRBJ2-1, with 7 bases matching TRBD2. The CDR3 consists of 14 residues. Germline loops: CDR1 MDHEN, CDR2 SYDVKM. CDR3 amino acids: CASSYPSGNNEQFF. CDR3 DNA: TGTGCCAGCAGTTACCCCAGCGGGAACAATGAACAGTTCTTC.

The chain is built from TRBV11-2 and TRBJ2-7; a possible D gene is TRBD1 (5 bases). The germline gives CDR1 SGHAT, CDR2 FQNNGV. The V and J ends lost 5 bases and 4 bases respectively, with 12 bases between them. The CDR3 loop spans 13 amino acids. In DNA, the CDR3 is TGTGCCAGCAGCCAAACAGGTGGATACGAGCAGTACTTC. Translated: CASSQTGGYEQYF.

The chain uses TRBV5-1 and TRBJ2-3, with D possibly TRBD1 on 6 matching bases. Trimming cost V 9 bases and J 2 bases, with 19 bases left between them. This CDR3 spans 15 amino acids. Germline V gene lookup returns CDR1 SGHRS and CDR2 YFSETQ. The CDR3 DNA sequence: TGCGCCACCAAGTCGAGAGGACAGTTCACAGATACGCAGTATTTT. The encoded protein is CATKSRGQFTDTQYF.

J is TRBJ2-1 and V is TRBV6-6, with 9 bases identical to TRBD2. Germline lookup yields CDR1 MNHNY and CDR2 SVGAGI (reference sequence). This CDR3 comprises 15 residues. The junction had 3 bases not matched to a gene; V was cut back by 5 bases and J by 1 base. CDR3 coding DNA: TGTGCCAGCAGTACTACTAGCGGGTCCTACAATGAGCAGTTCTTC. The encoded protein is CASSTTSGSYNEQFF.

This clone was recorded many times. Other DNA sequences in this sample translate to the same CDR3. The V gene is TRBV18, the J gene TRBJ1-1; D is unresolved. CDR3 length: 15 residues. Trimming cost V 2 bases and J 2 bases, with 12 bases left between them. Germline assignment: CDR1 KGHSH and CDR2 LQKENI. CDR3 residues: CASSPEIIANTEAFF. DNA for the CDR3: TGTGCCAGCTCACCAGAAATAATAGCCAACACTGAAGCTTTCTTT.

The CDR3 loop reads CASSSRRQSNQPQHF. CDR3 DNA: TGTGCCAGCAGTTCCCGCCGACAGAGCAATCAGCCCCAGCATTTT. This sequence joins TRBV6-6 and TRBJ1-5; the D gene is possibly TRBD1 (5 bases). The CDR3 runs to 15 residues. Germline V lookup: CDR1 MNHNY, CDR2 SVGAGI (reference sequence). The V and J ends lost 4 bases and 1 base respectively, with 11 bases between them.

CDR3 DNA sequence: TGTGCCACCCTCGGACAAGTTCCTCAGCCCCAGCATTTT. Protein product: CATLGQVPQPQHF. This sequence joins TRBV6-6 and TRBJ1-5; D is perhaps TRBD1 (5 bases). Trimming removed 10 bases from V and 6 bases from J, with 16 bases in between. The CDR3 length is 13 residues. Germline V gene data show CDR1 as MNHNY and CDR2 as SVGAGI (reference sequence).

CDR3 nucleotide sequence: TGTGCCAGCAGTTTGGGCCCCTACAATGAGCAGTTCTTC. Translation gives CASSLGPYNEQFF. The chain links TRBV12-3 or TRBV12-4 to TRBJ2-1; D not certain. CDR3 length: 13 amino acids. Trimming took off 3 bases at V and 2 bases at J, with 5 bases between the two ends.

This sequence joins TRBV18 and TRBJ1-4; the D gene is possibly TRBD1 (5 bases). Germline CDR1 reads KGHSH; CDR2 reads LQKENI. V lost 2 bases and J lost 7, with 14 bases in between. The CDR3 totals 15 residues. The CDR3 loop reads CASSPMSRTSEKLFF. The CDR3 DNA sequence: TGTGCCAGCTCACCAATGAGTCGGACAAGTGAAAAACTGTTTTTT.

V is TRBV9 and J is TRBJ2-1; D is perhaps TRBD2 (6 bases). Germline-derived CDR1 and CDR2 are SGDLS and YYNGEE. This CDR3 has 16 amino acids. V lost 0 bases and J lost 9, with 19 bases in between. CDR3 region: CASSVEPGRRNFEQFF. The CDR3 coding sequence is TGTGCCAGCAGCGTAGAGCCAGGGAGGAGAAATTTTGAGCAGTTCTTC.

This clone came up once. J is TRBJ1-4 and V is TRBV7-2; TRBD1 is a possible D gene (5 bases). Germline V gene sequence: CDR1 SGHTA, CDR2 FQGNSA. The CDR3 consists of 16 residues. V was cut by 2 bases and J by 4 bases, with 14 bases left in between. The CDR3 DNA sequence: TGTGCCAGCAGCTTAAGACTGACGGGGGGTAATGAAAAACTGTTTTTT. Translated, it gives CASSLRLTGGNEKLFF.

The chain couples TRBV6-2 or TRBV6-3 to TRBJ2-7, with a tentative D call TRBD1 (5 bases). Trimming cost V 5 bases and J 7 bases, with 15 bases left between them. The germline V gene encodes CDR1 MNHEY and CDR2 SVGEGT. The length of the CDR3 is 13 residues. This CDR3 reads CASSLPGQGEQYF. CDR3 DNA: TGTGCCAGCAGTCTACCCGGGCAGGGAGAGCAGTACTTC.

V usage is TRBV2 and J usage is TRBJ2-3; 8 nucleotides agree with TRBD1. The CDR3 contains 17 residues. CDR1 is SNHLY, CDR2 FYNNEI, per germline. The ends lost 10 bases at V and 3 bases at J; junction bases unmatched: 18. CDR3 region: CANQILIGRQGTDTQYF. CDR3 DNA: TGTGCCAACCAAATTTTAATAGGGCGACAGGGGACAGATACGCAGTATTTT.

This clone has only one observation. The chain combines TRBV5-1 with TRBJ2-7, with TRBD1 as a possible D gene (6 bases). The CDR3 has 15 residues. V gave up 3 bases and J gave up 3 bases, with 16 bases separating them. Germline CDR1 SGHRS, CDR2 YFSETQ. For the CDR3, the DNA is TGCGCCAGCAGCTCACAAAGGGGACATATCTACGAGCAGTACTTC. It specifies CASSSQRGHIYEQYF.

The CDR3 DNA follows: TGCGCCAGCAGGGACAGGGGGCTCGGCGGGGAGCTGTTTTTT. Amino acid sequence: CASRDRGLGGELFF. The chain uses TRBV23-1 and TRBJ2-2, with TRBD1 matching 11 bases. TRBV23-1 has ORF status, its function being uncertain. Trimming at V came to 6 bases and at J to 7 bases, leaving 4 bases not matched to a gene. This CDR3 contains 14 residues.

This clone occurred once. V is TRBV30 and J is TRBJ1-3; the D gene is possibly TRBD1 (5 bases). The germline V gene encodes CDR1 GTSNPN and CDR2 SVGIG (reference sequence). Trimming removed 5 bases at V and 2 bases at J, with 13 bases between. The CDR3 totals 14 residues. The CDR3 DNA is TGTGCCTGGGGGACGGGGGAGGCTGGAAACACCATATATTTT. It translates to CAWGTGEAGNTIYF. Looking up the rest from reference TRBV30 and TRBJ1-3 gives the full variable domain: SQTIHQWPATLVQPVGSPLSLECTVEGTSNPNLYWYRQAAGRGLQLLFYSVGIGQISSEVPQNLSASRPQDRQFILSSKKLLLSDSGFYLCAWGTGEAGNTIYFGEGSWLTVV.

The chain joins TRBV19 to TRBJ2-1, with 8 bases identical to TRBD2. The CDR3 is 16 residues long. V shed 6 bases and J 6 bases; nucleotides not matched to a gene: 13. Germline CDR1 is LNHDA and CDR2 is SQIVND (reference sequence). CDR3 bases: TGTGCCAGTAGGGGACGCCGGACTAGCACGGGCAATGAGCAGTTCTTC. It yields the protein CASRGRRTSTGNEQFF.

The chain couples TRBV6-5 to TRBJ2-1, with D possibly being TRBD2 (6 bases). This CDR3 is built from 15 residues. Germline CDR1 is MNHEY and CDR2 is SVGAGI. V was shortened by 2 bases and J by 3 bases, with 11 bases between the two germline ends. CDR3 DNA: TGTGCCAGCAGTTACAGGGGAGGATACTACAATGAGCAGTTCTTC. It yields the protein CASSYRGGYYNEQFF.

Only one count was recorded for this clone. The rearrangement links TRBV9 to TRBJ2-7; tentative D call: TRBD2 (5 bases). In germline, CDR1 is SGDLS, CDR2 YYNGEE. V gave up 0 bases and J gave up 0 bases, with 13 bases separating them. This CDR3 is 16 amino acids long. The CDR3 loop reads CASSVASTRSSYEQYF. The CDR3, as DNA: TGTGCCAGCAGCGTAGCCTCCACTAGGAGCTCCTACGAGCAGTACTTC. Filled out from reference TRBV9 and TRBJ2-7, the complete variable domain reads DSGVTQTPKHLITATGQRVTLRCSPRSGDLSVYWYQQSLDQGLQFLIQYYNGEERAKGNILERFSAQQFPDLHSELNLSSLELGDSALYFCASSVASTRSSYEQYFGPGTRLTVT.